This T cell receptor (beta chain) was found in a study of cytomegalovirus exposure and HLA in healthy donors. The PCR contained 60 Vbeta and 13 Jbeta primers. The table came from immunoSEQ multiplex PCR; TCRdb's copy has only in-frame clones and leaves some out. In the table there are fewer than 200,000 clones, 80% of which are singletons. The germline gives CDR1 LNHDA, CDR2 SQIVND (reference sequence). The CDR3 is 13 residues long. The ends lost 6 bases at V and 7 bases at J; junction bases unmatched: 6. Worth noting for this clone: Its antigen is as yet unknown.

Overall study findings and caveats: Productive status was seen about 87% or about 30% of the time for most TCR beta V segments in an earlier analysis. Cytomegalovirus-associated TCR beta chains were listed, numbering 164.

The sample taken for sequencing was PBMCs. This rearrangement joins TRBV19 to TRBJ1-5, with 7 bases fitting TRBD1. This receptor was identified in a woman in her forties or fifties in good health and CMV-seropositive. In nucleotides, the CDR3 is TGTGCCAGTAGCCACGACAGGGTGCAGCCCCAGCATTTT. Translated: CASSHDRVQPQHF. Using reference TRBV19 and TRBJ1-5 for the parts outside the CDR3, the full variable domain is DGGITQSPKYLFRKEGQNVTLSCEQNLNHDAMYWYRQDPGQGLRLIYYSQIVNDFQKGDIAEGYSVSREKKESFPLTVTSAQKNPTAFYLCASSHDRVQPQHFGDGTRLSIL.